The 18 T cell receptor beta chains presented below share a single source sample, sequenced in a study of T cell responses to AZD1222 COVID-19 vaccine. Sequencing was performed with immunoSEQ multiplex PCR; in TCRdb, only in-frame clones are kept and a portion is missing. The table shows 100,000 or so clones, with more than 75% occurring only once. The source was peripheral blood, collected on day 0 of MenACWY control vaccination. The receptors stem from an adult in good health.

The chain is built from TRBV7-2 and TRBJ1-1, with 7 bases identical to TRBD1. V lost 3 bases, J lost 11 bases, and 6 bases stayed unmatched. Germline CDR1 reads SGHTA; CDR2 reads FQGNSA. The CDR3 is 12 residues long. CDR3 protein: CASSLRGQKAFF. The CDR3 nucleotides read TGTGCCAGCAGCTTGAGGGGGCAAAAGGCTTTCTTT.

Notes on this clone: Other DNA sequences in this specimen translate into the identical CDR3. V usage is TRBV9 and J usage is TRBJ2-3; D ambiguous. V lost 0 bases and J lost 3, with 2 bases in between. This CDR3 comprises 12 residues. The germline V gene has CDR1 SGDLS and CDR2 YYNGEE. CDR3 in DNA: TGTGCCAGCAGCGTAGGAACAGATACGCAGTATTTT. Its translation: CASSVGTDTQYF.

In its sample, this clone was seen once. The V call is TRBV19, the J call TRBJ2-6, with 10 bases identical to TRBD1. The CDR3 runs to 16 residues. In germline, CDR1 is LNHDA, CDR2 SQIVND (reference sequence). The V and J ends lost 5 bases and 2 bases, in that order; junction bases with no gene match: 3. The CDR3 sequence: CASSPGTGAGANVLTF. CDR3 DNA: TGTGCCAGTAGTCCCGGGACAGGGGCTGGGGCCAACGTCCTGACTTTC.

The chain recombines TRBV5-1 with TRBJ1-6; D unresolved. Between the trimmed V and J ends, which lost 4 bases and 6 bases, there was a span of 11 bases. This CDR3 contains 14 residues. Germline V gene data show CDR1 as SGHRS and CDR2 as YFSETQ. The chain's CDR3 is CASSPNLSNSPLHF. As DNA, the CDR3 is TGCGCCAGCAGCCCCAATTTGAGTAATTCACCCCTCCACTTT.

In DNA, the CDR3 is TGTGCCAGCAGCCTGGATCTTGGGGTCAATCAGCCCCAGCATTTT. Amino acid sequence: CASSLDLGVNQPQHF. V usage is TRBV2 and J usage is TRBJ1-5, with D unresolved. V lost 6 bases and J lost 3, with 15 bases in between. Germline CDR1 SNHLY, CDR2 FYNNEI. The CDR3 is 15 residues long. The entire variable domain, with the rest obtained from reference TRBV2 and TRBJ1-5, is as follows: EPEVTQTPSHQVTQMGQEVILRCVPISNHLYFYWYRQILGQKVEFLVSFYNNEISEKSEIFDDQFSVERPDGSNFTLKIRSTKLEDSAMYFCASSLDLGVNQPQHFGDGTRLSIL.

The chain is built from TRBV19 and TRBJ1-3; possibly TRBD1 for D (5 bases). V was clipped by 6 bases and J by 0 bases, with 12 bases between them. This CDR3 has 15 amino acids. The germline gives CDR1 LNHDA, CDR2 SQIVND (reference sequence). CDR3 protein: CASSLLRGSGNTIYF. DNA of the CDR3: TGTGCCAGTAGCCTCTTGAGGGGCTCTGGAAACACCATATATTTT. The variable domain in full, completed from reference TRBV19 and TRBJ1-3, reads DGGITQSPKYLFRKEGQNVTLSCEQNLNHDAMYWYRQDPGQGLRLIYYSQIVNDFQKGDIAEGYSVSREKKESFPLTVTSAQKNPTAFYLCASSLLRGSGNTIYFGEGSWLTVV.

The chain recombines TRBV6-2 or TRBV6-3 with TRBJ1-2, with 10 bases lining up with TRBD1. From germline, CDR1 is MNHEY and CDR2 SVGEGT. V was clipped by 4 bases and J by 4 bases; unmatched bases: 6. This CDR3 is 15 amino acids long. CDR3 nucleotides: TGTGCCAGCAGTTGGACAGGGGGAGGAGGCTATGGCTACACCTTC. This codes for CASSWTGGGGYGYTF.

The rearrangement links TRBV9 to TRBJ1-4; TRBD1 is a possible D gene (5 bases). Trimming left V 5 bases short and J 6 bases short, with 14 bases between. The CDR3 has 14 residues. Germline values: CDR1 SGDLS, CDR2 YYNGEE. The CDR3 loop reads CASSQRLGDEKLFF. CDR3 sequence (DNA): TGTGCCAGCAGTCAGCGGTTGGGGGATGAAAAACTGTTTTTT.

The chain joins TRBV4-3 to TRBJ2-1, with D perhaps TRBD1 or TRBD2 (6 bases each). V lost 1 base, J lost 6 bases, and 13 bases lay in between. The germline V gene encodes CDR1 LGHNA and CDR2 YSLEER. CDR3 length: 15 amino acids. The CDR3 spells CASSQGPGEANEQFF. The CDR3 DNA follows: TGCGCCAGCAGCCAAGGCCCAGGGGAGGCCAATGAGCAGTTCTTC.

The CDR3 sequence: CASSQPSSGSNGEQFF. The CDR3 bases are TGCGCCAGCAGCCAACCTTCTAGCGGGAGTAATGGTGAGCAGTTCTTC. The rearrangement uses TRBV4-1 and TRBJ2-1; TRBD2 agrees at 10 bases. The germline gives CDR1 MGHRA, CDR2 YSYEKL. The CDR3 contains 16 residues. J was trimmed by 9 bases and V by 2 bases; bases with no gene match: 10.

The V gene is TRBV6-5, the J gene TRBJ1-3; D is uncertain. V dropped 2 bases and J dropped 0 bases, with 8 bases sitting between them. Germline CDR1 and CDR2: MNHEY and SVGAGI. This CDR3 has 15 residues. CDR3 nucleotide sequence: TGTGCCAGCAGTTACGGGCAGAGCTCTGGAAACACCATATATTTT. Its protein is CASSYGQSSGNTIYF.

The DNA of the CDR3 is TGTGCCAGCAGCGGAGGGACGGCGAACACTGAAGCTTTCTTT. It yields the protein CASSGGTANTEAFF. The V gene is TRBV7-2, the J gene TRBJ1-1; TRBD1 might be the D (5 bases). The CDR3 has 14 amino acids. The V end lost 5 bases, the J end lost 1 base, and 11 bases lay between the germline ends. Germline lookup yields CDR1 SGHTA and CDR2 FQGNSA.

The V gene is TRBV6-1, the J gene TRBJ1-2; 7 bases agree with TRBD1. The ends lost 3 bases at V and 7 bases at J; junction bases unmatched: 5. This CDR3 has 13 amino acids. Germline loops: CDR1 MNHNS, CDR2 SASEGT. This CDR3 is CASSEMTGFGYTF. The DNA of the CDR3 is TGTGCCAGCAGTGAGATGACAGGGTTTGGCTACACCTTC.

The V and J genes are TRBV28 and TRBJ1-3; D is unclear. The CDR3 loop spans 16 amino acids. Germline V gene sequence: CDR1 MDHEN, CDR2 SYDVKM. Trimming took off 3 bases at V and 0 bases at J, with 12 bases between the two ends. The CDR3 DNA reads TGTGCCAGCAGTTTCCAACGACGGAGCTCTGGAAACACCATATATTTT. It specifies CASSFQRRSSGNTIYF. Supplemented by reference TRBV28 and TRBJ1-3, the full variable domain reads DVKVTQSSRYLVKRTGEKVFLECVQDMDHENMFWYRQDPGLGLRLIYFSYDVKMKEKGDIPEGYSVSREKKERFSLILESASTNQTSMYLCASSFQRRSSGNTIYFGEGSWLTVV.

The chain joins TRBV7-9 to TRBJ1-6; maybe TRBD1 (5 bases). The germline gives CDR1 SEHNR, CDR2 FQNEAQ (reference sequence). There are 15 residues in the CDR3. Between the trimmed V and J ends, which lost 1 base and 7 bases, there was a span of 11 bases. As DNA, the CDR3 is TGTGCCAGCAGCTTAGATACCAGGGTCAATTCACCCCTCCACTTT. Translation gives CASSLDTRVNSPLHF.

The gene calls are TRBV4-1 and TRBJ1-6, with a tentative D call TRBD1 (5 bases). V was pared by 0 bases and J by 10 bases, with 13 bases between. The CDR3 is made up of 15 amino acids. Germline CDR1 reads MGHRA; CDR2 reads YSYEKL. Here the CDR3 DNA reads TGCGCCAGCAGCCAAGACCGGGACCTGCAATCACCCCTCCACTTT. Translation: CASSQDRDLQSPLHF.

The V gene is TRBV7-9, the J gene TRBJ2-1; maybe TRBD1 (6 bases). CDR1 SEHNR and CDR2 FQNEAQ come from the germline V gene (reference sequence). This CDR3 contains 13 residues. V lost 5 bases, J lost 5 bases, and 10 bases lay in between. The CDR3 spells CASSVGTHNEQFF. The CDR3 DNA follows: TGTGCCAGCAGCGTGGGGACACACAATGAGCAGTTCTTC.

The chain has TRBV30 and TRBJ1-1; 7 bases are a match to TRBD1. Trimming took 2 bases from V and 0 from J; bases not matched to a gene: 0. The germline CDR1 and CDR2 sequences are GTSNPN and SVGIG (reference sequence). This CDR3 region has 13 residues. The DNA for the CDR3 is TGTGCCTGGAGTAGGGGGCTGAACACTGAAGCTTTCTTT. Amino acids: CAWSRGLNTEAFF. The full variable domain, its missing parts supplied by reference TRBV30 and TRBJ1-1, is SQTIHQWPATLVQPVGSPLSLECTVEGTSNPNLYWYRQAAGRGLQLLFYSVGIGQISSEVPQNLSASRPQDRQFILSSKKLLLSDSGFYLCAWSRGLNTEAFFGQGTRLTVV.